This TCR beta chain was captured in a study of radiotherapy plus CTLA-4 blockade in lung cancer. The overall study: Objective response rate was about 19%; disease control rate, approximately 33%.

TCRdb's table, derived via immunoSEQ multiplex PCR, lists solely in-frame clones and lacks some. Among around 44,000 clones listed, 60% to 80% were seen once. Participants had chemo-refractory metastatic non-small-cell lung cancer and were treated with focal radiation plus ipilimumab CTLA-4 blockade. With 0 bases removed from V and 10 bases from J, the gap between germline ends came to 13 bases. CDR1 SGDLS and CDR2 YYNGEE come from the germline V gene. The CDR3 contains 14 residues. Concerning this clone itself: Its antigen is not identified.

Study results and caveats: Together with interferon-beta, which increased in serum after radiation, early dynamic changes in blood T cell clones were reportedly the best predictors of response.

V and J are TRBV9 and TRBJ1-4, with a tentative D call TRBD1 (5 bases). This clonotype originated in a human donor with non-small cell lung cancer whose response to radiotherapy plus ipilimumab could not be evaluated. The material sequenced was peripheral blood, taken from a patient treated with radiotherapy plus ipilimumab. CDR3 sequence reads: CASSVAYRGGKLFF. The CDR3 nucleotides read TGTGCCAGCAGCGTAGCATATCGGGGGGGAAAACTGTTTTTT.